The 5 T cell receptor beta chains in this list originate from one sample, sequenced in a study of blood T cell repertoires in COVID-19. Produced via immunoSEQ multiplex PCR; TCRdb's table is partial and in-frame only. The sample shows about 16,000 clones, approximately 91% of them seen only once. Sequences were obtained from peripheral blood. These receptors were obtained from a man between 60 and 70 years old with acute or convalescent COVID-19.

The J gene is TRBJ1-1, the V gene TRBV5-4; D ambiguous. V lost 0 bases, J lost 6 bases, and 6 bases lay in between. CDR1 is SGHNT, CDR2 YYREEE, per germline (reference sequence). This CDR3 is 12 amino acids long. CDR3 sequence reads: CASSLGSSEAFF. CDR3 DNA: TGTGCCAGCAGCTTGGGCAGTTCTGAAGCTTTCTTT. The whole variable domain, remainder taken from reference TRBV5-4 and TRBJ1-1, is ETGVTQSPTHLIKTRGQQVTLRCSSQSGHNTVSWYQQALGQGPQFIFQYYREEENGRGNFPPRFSGLQFPNYSSELNVNALELDDSALYLCASSLGSSEAFFGQGTRLTVV.

V gene TRBV18 combines with J gene TRBJ2-5; a possible D gene is TRBD2 (6 bases). This CDR3 region has 15 residues. Germline loops: CDR1 KGHSH, CDR2 LQKENI. The germline V and J ends were trimmed by 3 bases and 4 bases, with 15 bases remaining between them. Here the CDR3 reads CASSPRDRGVETQYF. CDR3 sequence (DNA): TGTGCCAGCTCACCCAGGGACCGCGGGGTAGAGACCCAGTACTTC.

This chain uses TRBV9 with TRBJ2-3; D uncertain. This CDR3 contains 13 residues. Germline-derived CDR1 and CDR2 are SGDLS and YYNGEE. With 4 bases removed from V and 0 bases from J, the gap between germline ends came to 6 bases. CDR3 bases: TGTGCCAGCAGCCCCCCGAGCACAGATACGCAGTATTTT. It encodes CASSPPSTDTQYF.

This clone has a handful of counts. The CDR3 DNA follows: TGTGCCAGCAGTTTATCCACGACCCGGACAGTGAATTCACCCCTCCACTTT. This codes for CASSLSTTRTVNSPLHF. J is TRBJ1-6 and V is TRBV27; perhaps TRBD1 as D (6 bases). Per the germline V gene, CDR1 is MNHEY and CDR2 is SMNVEV (reference sequence). This CDR3 region has 17 residues. With 0 bases removed from V and 7 bases from J, the gap between germline ends came to 16 bases.

V usage is TRBV3-1 (or the pseudogene TRBV3-2) and J usage is TRBJ2-7, with D perhaps matching TRBD2 (6 bases). This CDR3 has 13 residues. Looked up from germline, CDR1 is LGHDT and CDR2 is YNNKEL (reference sequence). V was cut by 5 bases and J by 4 bases, with 12 bases left in between. The CDR3 coding sequence is TGTGCCAGCAGCGGGGACTTCCTATACGAGCAGTACTTC. Protein: CASSGDFLYEQYF.